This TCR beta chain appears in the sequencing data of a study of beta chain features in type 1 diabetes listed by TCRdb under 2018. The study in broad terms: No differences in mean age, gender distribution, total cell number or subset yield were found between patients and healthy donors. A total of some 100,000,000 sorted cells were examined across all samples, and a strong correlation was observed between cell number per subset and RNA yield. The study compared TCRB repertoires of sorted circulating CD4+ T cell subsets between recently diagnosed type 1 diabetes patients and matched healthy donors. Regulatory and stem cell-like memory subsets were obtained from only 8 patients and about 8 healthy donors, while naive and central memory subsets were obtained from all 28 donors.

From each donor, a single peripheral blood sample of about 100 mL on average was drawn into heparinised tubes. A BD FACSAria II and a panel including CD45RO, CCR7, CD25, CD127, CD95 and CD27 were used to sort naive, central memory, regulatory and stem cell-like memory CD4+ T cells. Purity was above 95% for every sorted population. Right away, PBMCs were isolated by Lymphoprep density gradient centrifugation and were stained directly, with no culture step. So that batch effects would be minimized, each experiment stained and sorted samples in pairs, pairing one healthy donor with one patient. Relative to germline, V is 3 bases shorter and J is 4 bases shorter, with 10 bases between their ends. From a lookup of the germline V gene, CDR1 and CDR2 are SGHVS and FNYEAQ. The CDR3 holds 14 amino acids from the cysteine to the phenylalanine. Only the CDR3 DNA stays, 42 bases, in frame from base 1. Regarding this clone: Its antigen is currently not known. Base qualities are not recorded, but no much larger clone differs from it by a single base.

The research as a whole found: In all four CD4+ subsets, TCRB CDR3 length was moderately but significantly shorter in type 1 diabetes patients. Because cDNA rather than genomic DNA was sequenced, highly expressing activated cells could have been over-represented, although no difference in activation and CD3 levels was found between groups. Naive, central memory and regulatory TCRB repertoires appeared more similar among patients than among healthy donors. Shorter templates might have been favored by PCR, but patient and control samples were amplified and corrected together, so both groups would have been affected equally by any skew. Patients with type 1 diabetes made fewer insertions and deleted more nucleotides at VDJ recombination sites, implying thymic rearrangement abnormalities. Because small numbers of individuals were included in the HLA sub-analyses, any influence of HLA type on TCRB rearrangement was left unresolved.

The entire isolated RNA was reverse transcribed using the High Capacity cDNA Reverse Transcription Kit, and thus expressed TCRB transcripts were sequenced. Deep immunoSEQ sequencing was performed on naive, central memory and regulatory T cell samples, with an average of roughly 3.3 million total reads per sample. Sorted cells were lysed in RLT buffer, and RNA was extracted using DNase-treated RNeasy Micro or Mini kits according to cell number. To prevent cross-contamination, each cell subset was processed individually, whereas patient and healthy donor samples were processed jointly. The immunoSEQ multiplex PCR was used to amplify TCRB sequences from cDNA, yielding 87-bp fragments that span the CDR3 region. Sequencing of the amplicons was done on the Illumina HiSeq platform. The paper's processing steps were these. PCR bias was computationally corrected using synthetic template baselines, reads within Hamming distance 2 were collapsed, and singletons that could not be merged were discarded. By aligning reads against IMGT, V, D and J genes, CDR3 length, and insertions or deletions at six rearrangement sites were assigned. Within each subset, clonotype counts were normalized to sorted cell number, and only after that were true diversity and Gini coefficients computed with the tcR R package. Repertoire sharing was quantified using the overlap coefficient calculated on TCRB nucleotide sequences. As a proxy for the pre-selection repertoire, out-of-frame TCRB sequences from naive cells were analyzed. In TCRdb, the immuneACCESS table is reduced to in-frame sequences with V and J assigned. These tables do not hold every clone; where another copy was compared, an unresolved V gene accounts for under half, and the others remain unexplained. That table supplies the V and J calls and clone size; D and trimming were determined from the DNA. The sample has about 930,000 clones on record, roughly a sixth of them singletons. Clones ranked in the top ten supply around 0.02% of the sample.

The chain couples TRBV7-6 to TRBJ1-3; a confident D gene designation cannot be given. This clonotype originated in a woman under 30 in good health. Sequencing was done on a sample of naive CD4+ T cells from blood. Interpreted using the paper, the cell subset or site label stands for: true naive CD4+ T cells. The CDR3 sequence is CASSLRSFGNTIYF. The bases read TGTGCCAGCAGCTTGAGAAGTTTCGGAAACACCATATATTTT.